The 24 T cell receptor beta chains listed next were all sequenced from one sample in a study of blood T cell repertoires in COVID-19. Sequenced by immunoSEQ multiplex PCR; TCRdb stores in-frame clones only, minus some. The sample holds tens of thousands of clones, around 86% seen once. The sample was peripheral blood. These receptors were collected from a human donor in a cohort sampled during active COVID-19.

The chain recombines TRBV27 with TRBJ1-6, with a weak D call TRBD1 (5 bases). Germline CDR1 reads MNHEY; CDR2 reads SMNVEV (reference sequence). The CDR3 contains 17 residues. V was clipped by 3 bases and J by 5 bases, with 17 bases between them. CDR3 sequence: CASSFRAGRGDNSPLHF. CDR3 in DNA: TGTGCCAGCAGTTTTCGGGCAGGGCGGGGAGATAATTCACCCCTCCACTTT.

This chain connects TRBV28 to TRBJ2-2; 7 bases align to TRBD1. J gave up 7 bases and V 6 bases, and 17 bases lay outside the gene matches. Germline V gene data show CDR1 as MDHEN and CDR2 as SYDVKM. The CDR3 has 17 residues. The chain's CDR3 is CASSSRGSRWMGGELFF. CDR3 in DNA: TGTGCCAGCAGCTCCAGGGGGTCGAGATGGATGGGCGGGGAGCTGTTTTTT.

CDR3 nucleotides: TGTGCCAGTAAGGGGCAGAGTGGGGACTGGAATCAGCCCCAGCATTTT. Residues: CASKGQSGDWNQPQHF. The chain has TRBV19 and TRBJ1-5, with D possibly being TRBD1 (5 bases). The CDR3 runs 16 residues. Germline CDR1 and CDR2: LNHDA and SQIVND (reference sequence). V was pared by 7 bases and J by 4 bases, with 20 bases between.

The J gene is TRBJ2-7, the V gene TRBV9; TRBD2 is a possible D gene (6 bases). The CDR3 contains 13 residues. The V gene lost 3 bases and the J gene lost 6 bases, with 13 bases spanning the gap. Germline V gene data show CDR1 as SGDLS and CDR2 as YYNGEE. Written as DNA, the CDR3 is TGTGCCAGCAGCGGGGCGGGATTGAGCGAGCAGTACTTC. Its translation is CASSGAGLSEQYF.

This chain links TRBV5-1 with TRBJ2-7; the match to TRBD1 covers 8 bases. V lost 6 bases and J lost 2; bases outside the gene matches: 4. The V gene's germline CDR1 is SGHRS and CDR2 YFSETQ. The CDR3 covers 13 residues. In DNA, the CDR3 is TGCGCCAGCAAAGGGGGACAGGCCTACGAGCAGTACTTC. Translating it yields CASKGGQAYEQYF. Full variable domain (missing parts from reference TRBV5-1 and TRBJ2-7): KAGVTQTPRYLIKTRGQQVTLSCSPISGHRSVSWYQQTPGQGLQFLFEYFSETQRNKGNFPGRFSGRQFSNSRSEMNVSTLELGDSALYLCASKGGQAYEQYFGPGTRLTVT.

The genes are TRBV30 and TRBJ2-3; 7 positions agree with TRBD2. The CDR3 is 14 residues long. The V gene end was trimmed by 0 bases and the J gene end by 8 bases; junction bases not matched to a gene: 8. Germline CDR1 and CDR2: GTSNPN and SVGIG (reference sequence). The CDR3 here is CAWSVPAGVGTQYF. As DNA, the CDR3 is TGTGCCTGGAGTGTACCTGCGGGAGTCGGTACGCAGTATTTT.

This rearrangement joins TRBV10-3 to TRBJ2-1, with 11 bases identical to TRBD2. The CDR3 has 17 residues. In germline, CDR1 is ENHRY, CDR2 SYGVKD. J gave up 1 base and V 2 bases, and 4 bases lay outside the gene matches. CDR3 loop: CAISETSGRRSYNEQFF. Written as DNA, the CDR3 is TGTGCCATCAGTGAGACTAGCGGGAGAAGGTCCTACAATGAGCAGTTCTTC.

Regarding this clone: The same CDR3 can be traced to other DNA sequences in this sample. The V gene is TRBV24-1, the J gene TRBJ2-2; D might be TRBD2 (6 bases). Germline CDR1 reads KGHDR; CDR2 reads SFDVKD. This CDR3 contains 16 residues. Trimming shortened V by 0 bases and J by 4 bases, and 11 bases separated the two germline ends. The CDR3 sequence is CATSDLGGAGTGELFF. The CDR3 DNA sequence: TGTGCCACCAGTGATTTGGGGGGAGCGGGCACCGGGGAGCTGTTTTTT.

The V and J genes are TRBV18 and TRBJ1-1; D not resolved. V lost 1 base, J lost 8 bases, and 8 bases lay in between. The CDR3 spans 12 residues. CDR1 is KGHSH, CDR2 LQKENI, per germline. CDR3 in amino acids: CASSPQLLEAFF. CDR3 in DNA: TGTGCCAGCTCACCACAGTTACTGGAAGCTTTCTTT.

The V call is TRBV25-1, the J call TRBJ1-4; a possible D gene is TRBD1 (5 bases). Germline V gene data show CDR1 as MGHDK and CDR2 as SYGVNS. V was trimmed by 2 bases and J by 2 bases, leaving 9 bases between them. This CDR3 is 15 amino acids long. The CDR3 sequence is CASSEHGGTNEKLFF. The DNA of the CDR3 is TGTGCCAGCAGTGAACACGGGGGGACTAATGAAAAACTGTTTTTT.

The CDR3 bases are TGTGCCAGCAGTATGCCCCCTCGGGAGAAGAGCGGGCAGTACTTC. As protein: CASSMPPREKSGQYF. The J gene is TRBJ2-7, the V gene TRBV6-2 or TRBV6-3; D is possibly TRBD2 (6 bases). This CDR3 has 15 residues. Trimming shortened V by 5 bases and J by 9 bases, and 23 bases separated the two germline ends. Looked up from germline, CDR1 is MNHEY and CDR2 is SVGEGT.

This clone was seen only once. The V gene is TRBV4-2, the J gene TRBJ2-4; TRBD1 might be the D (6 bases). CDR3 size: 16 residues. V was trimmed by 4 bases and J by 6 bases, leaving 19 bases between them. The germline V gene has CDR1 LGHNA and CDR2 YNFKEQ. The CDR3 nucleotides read TGTGCCAGCAGCCTATTCGACAGGCGTCAGGGAAACATTCAGTACTTC. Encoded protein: CASSLFDRRQGNIQYF.

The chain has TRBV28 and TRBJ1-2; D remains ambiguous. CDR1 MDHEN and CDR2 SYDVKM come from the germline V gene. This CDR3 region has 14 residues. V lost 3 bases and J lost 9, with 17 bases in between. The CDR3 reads CASSLAGGIGSYTF. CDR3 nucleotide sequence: TGTGCCAGCAGTTTGGCGGGCGGGATCGGGAGCTACACCTTC.

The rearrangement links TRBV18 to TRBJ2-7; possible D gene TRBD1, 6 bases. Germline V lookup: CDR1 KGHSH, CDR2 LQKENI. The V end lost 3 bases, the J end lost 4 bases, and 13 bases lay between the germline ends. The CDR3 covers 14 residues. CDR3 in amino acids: CASSPTGFGYEQYF. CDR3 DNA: TGTGCCAGCTCACCGACAGGTTTTGGATACGAGCAGTACTTC.

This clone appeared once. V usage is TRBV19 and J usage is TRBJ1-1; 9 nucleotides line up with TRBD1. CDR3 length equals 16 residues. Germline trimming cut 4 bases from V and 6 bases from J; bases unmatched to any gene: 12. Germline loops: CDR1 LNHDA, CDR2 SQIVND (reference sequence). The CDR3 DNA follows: TGTGCCAGTAGTACCAGCGCCGACAGGGGGACCCCTGAAGCTTTCTTT. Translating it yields CASSTSADRGTPEAFF.

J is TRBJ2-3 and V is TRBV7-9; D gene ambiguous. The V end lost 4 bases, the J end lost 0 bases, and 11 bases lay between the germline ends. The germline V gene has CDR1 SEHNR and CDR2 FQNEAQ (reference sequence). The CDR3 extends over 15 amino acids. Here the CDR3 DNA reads TGTGCCAGCAGCTCCCTAGGCGGTAGCACAGATACGCAGTATTTT. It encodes CASSSLGGSTDTQYF. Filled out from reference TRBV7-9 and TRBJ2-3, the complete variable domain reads DTGVSQNPRHKITKRGQNVTFRCDPISEHNRLYWYRQTLGQGPEFLTYFQNEAQLEKSRLLSDRFSAERPKGSFSTLEIQRTEQGDSAMYLCASSSLGGSTDTQYFGPGTRLTVL.

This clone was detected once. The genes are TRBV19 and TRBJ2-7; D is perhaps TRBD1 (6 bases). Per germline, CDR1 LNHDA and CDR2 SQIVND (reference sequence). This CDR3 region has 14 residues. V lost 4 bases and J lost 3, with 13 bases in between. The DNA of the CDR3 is TGTGCCAGTAGTACCGGACAGACCTTCTACGAGCAGTACTTC. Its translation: CASSTGQTFYEQYF.

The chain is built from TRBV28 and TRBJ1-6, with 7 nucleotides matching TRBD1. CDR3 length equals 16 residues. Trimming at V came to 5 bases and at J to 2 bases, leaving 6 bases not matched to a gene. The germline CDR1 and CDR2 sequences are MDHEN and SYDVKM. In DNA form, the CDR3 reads TGTGCCAGCAGTCCCAACAGGGGTGCCTATAATTCACCCCTCCACTTT. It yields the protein CASSPNRGAYNSPLHF. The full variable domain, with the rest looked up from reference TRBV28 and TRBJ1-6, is DVKVTQSSRYLVKRTGEKVFLECVQDMDHENMFWYRQDPGLGLRLIYFSYDVKMKEKGDIPEGYSVSREKKERFSLILESASTNQTSMYLCASSPNRGAYNSPLHFGNGTRLTVT.

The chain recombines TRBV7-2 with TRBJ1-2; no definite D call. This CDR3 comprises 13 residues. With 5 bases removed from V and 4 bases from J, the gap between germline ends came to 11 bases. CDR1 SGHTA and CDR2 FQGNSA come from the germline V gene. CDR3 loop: CASSDGGGYGYTF. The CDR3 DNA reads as TGTGCCAGCAGCGACGGAGGCGGCTATGGCTACACCTTC.

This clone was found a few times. The CDR3 DNA sequence: TGTGCCAGCAGCTCGGGGATTGAATGGGAGACCCAGTACTTC. This sequence encodes CASSSGIEWETQYF. The chain carries TRBV5-4 and TRBJ2-5; perhaps TRBD2 as D (5 bases). Germline assignment: CDR1 SGHNT and CDR2 YYREEE (reference sequence). V lost 3 bases to trimming and J lost 5 bases, with 14 bases between them. The CDR3 is 14 amino acids.

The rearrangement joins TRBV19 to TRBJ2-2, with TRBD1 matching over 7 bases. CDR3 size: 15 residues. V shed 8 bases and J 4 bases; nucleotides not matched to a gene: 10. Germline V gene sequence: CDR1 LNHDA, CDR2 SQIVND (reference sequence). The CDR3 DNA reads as TGTGCCAGTGGATACAGGGGTATCGGCACCGGGGAGCTGTTTTTT. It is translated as CASGYRGIGTGELFF.

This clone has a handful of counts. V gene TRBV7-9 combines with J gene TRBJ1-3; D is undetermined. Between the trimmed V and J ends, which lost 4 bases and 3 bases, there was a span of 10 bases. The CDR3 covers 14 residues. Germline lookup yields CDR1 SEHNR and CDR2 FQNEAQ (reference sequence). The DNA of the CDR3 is TGTGCCAGCAGCTCCCGAGAGGATGGAAACACCATATATTTT. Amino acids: CASSSREDGNTIYF.

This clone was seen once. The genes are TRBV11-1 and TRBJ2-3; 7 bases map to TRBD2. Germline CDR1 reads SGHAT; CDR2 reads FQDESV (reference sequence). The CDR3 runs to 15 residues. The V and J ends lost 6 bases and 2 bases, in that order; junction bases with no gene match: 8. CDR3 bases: TGTGCCAGCAGATTTAGCGGGCCCCCCACAGATACGCAGTATTTT. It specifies CASRFSGPPTDTQYF.

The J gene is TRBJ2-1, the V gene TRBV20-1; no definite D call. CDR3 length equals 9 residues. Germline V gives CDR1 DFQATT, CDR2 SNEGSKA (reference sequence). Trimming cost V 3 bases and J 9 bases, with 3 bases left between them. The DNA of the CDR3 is TGCAGTGCTAGTCTTGAGCAGTTCTTC. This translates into CSASLEQFF.